The rows below give T cell receptor beta chains drawn from one sample of a study of beta chain features in type 1 diabetes. Profiling relied on immunoSEQ multiplex PCR, and the TCRdb table lists in-frame clones only, not all of them. This sample carries hundreds of thousands of clones, around an eighth of them seen once, and the ten largest clones take approximately 0.042%. Input material: naive CD4+ T cells from blood. These receptors were taken from a man younger than 35 with type 1 diabetes. The CDR3 runs from the conserved cysteine through the conserved F or W. The order of the fields is V gene, clone size, CDR3 length, J gene, D gene, CDR3 protein, CDR3 DNA. A D gene is named only where the DNA matches it firmly. Size is omitted from some rows. Given values are once, few, many or a class for expanded clones.

V gene: TRBV7-9; clone size: -; CDR3 length: 15; J gene: TRBJ1-5; D gene: -; CDR3 protein: CASSLGQGSNQPQHF; CDR3 DNA: TGTGCCAGCAGCTTAGGGCAGGGTAGCAATCAGCCCCAGCATTTT
V gene: TRBV5-4; clone size: few; CDR3 length: 14; J gene: TRBJ2-7; D gene: TRBD1; CDR3 protein: CASSLGQGSYEQYF; CDR3 DNA: TGTGCCAGCAGCTTGGGACAGGGGTCCTACGAGCAGTACTTC
V gene: TRBV5-8; clone size: -; CDR3 length: 14; J gene: TRBJ1-2; D gene: -; CDR3 protein: CASSLQENFYGYTF; CDR3 DNA: TGTGCCAGCAGCTTGCAGGAGAACTTCTATGGCTACACCTTC
V gene: TRBV10-3; clone size: -; CDR3 length: 17; J gene: TRBJ2-5; D gene: TRBD2; CDR3 protein: CAISDPPGLADQETQYF; CDR3 DNA: TGTGCCATCAGTGACCCACCGGGACTAGCGGACCAAGAGACCCAGTACTTC
V gene: TRBV11-2; clone size: -; CDR3 length: 14; J gene: TRBJ1-5; D gene: TRBD1; CDR3 protein: CASSIQGKSQPQHF; CDR3 DNA: TGTGCCAGCAGCATACAGGGGAAAAGTCAGCCCCAGCATTTT
V gene: TRBV29-1; clone size: few; CDR3 length: 15; J gene: TRBJ2-7; D gene: TRBD1; CDR3 protein: CSVAAGTGLTYEQYF; CDR3 DNA: TGCAGCGTTGCCGCAGGGACAGGCCTTACCTACGAGCAGTACTTC
V gene: TRBV9; clone size: -; CDR3 length: 17; J gene: TRBJ2-1; D gene: -; CDR3 protein: CASSARGGSGSYNEQFF; CDR3 DNA: TGTGCCAGCAGCGCGCGTGGGGGATCCGGCTCCTACAATGAGCAGTTCTTC
V gene: TRBV10-3; clone size: few; CDR3 length: 13; J gene: TRBJ2-5; D gene: -; CDR3 protein: CAISVGSQETQYF; CDR3 DNA: TGTGCCATCAGTGTTGGCAGTCAAGAGACCCAGTACTTC
V gene: TRBV28; clone size: -; CDR3 length: 14; J gene: TRBJ2-7; D gene: TRBD1; CDR3 protein: CASSLGDRVYEQYF; CDR3 DNA: TGTGCCAGCAGTTTGGGGGACAGGGTATACGAGCAGTACTTC
V gene: TRBV5-1; clone size: -; CDR3 length: 14; J gene: TRBJ1-2; D gene: -; CDR3 protein: CASSLGDLSYGYTF; CDR3 DNA: TGCGCCAGCAGCTTGGGGGACCTCTCCTATGGCTACACCTTC
V gene: TRBV5-1; clone size: once; CDR3 length: 10; J gene: TRBJ2-5; D gene: -; CDR3 protein: CASSLEAQYF; CDR3 DNA: TGCGCCAGCAGCTTGGAAGCCCAGTACTTC
V gene: TRBV7-6; clone size: -; CDR3 length: 17; J gene: TRBJ2-5; D gene: TRBD2; CDR3 protein: CASSLGASGGVQETQYF; CDR3 DNA: TGTGCCAGCAGCTTAGGGGCTAGCGGGGGGGTACAAGAGACCCAGTACTTC
V gene: TRBV2; clone size: -; CDR3 length: 14; J gene: TRBJ1-4; D gene: -; CDR3 protein: CASSARGAHEKLFF; CDR3 DNA: TGTGCCAGCAGTGCCAGGGGCGCCCATGAAAAACTGTTTTTT
V gene: TRBV11-2; clone size: few; CDR3 length: 14; J gene: TRBJ2-7; D gene: -; CDR3 protein: CASSLDRGRRSQYF; CDR3 DNA: TGTGCCAGCAGCTTAGATAGAGGCCGGAGGTCGCAGTACTTC
V gene: TRBV28; clone size: -; CDR3 length: 14; J gene: TRBJ2-7; D gene: -; CDR3 protein: CASSLGGSSYEQYF; CDR3 DNA: TGTGCCAGCAGTTTAGGAGGGAGCTCCTACGAGCAGTACTTC
V gene: TRBV5-6; clone size: -; CDR3 length: 16; J gene: TRBJ1-6; D gene: TRBD1; CDR3 protein: CASSLDGQGKNSPLHF; CDR3 DNA: TGTGCCAGCAGCTTGGATGGACAGGGCAAAAATTCACCCCTCCACTTT
V gene: TRBV9; clone size: -; CDR3 length: 12; J gene: TRBJ2-5; D gene: -; CDR3 protein: CASSVDEGTQYF; CDR3 DNA: TGTGCCAGCAGCGTAGACGAGGGGACCCAGTACTTC